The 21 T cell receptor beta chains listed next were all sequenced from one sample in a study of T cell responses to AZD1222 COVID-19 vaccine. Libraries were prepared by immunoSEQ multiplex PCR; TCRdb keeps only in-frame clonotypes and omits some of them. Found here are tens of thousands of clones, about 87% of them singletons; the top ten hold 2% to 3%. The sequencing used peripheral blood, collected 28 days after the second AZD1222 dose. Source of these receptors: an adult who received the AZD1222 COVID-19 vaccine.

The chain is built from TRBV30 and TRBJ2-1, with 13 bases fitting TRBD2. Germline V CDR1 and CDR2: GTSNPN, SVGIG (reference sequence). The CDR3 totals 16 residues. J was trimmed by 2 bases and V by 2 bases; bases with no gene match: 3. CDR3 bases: TGTGCCTGGAGTTCCGGGACTAGCGGGACCTACAATGAGCAGTTCTTC. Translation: CAWSSGTSGTYNEQFF.

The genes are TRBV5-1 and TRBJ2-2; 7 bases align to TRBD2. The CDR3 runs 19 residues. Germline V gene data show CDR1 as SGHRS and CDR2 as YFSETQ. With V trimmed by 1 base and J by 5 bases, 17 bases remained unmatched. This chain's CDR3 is CASSLKQPGAVGGTGELFF. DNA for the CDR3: TGCGCCAGCAGCTTGAAACAACCCGGGGCAGTCGGGGGGACCGGGGAGCTGTTTTTT. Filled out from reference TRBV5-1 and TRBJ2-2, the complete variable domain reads KAGVTQTPRYLIKTRGQQVTLSCSPISGHRSVSWYQQTPGQGLQFLFEYFSETQRNKGNFPGRFSGRQFSNSRSEMNVSTLELGDSALYLCASSLKQPGAVGGTGELFFGEGSRLTVL.

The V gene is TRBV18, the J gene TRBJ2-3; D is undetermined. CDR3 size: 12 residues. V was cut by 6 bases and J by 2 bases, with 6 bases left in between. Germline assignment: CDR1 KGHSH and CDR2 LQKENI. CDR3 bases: TGTGCCAGCTCCGCCGACACAGATACGCAGTATTTT. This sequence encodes CASSADTDTQYF.

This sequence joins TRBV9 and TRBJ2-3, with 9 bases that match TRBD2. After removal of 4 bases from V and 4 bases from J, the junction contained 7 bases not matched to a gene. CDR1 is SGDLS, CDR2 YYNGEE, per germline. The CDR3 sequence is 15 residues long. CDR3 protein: CASSSSGTSSDTQYF. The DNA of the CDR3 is TGTGCCAGCAGCTCCTCCGGGACTAGCTCAGATACGCAGTATTTT. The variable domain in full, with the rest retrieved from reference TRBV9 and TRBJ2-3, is DSGVTQTPKHLITATGQRVTLRCSPRSGDLSVYWYQQSLDQGLQFLIQYYNGEERAKGNILERFSAQQFPDLHSELNLSSLELGDSALYFCASSSSGTSSDTQYFGPGTRLTVL.

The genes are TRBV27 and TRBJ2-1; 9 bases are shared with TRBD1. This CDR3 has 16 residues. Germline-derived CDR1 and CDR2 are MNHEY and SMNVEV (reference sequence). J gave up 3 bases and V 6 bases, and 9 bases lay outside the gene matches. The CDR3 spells CASRLLGTGLYNEQFF. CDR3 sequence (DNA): TGTGCCAGCAGACTCCTAGGGACAGGGCTCTACAATGAGCAGTTCTTC.

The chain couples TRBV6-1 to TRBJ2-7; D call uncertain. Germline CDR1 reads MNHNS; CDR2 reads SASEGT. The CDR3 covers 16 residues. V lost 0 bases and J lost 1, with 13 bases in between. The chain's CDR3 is CASSEAPGVGSYEQYF. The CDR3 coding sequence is TGTGCCAGCAGTGAAGCCCCTGGTGTAGGGTCCTACGAGCAGTACTTC.

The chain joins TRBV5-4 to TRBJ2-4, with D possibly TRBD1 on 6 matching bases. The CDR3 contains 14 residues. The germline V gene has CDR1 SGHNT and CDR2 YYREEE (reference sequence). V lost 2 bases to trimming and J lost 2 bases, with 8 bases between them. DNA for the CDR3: TGTGCCAGCAGCTTTACAGGGACCAAAAACATTCAGTACTTC. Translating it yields CASSFTGTKNIQYF. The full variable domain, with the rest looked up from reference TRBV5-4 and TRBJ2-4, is ETGVTQSPTHLIKTRGQQVTLRCSSQSGHNTVSWYQQALGQGPQFIFQYYREEENGRGNFPPRFSGLQFPNYSSELNVNALELDDSALYLCASSFTGTKNIQYFGAGTRLSVL.

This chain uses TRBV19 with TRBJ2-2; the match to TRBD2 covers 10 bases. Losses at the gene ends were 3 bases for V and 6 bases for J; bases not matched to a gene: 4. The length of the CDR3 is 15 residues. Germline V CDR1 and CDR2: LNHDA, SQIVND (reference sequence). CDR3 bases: TGTGCCAGTAGTATTCAGGGGACTAGCGCCGGGGAGCTGTTTTTT. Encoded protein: CASSIQGTSAGELFF. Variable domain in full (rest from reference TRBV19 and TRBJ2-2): DGGITQSPKYLFRKEGQNVTLSCEQNLNHDAMYWYRQDPGQGLRLIYYSQIVNDFQKGDIAEGYSVSREKKESFPLTVTSAQKNPTAFYLCASSIQGTSAGELFFGEGSRLTVL.

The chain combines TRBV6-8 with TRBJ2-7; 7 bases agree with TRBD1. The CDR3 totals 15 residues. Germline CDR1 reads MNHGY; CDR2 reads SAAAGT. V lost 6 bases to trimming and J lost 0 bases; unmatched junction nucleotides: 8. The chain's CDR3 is CASRSQGVSSYEQYF. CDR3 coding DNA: TGTGCCAGCAGATCTCAGGGGGTAAGCTCCTACGAGCAGTACTTC.

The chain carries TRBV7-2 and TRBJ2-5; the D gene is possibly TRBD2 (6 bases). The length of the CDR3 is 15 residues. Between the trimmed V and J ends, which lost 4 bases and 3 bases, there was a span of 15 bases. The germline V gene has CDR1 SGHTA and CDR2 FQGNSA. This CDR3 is CASSWGGGKKETQYF. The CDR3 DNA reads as TGTGCCAGCAGCTGGGGTGGGGGGAAAAAAGAGACCCAGTACTTC.

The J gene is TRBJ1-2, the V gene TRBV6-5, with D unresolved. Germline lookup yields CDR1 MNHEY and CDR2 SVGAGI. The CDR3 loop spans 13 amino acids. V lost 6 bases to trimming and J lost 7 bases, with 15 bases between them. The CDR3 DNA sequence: TGTGCCAGCAGCCAAGGATTGTATTCTGGCTACACCTTC. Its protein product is CASSQGLYSGYTF.

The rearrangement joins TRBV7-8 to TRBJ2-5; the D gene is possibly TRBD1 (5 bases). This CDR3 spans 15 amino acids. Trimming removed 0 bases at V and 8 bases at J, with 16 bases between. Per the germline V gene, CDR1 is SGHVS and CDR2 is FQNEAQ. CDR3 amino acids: CASSLADTPYETQYF. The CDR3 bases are TGTGCCAGCAGCTTAGCGGACACCCCCTACGAAACCCAGTACTTC.

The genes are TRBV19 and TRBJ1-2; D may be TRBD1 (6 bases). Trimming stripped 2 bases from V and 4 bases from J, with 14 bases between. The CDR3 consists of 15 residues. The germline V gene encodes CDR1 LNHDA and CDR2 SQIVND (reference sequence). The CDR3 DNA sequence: TGTGCCAGTAGTATACCCGCAGGGGCCGGCTATGGCTACACCTTC. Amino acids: CASSIPAGAGYGYTF.

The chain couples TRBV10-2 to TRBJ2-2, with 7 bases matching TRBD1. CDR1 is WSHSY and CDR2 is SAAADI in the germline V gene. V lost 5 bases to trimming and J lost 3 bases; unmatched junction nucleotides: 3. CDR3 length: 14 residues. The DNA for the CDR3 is TGCGCCAGCAGTTCTACAGGGGACACCGGGGAGCTGTTTTTT. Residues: CASSSTGDTGELFF.

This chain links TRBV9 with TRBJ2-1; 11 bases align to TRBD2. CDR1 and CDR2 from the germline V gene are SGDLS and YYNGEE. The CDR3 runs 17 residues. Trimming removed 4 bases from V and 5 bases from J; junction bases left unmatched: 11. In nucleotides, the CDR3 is TGTGCCAGCAGCTACCGCACCGGGACTAGCGGTCACAATGAGCAGTTCTTC. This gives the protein CASSYRTGTSGHNEQFF.

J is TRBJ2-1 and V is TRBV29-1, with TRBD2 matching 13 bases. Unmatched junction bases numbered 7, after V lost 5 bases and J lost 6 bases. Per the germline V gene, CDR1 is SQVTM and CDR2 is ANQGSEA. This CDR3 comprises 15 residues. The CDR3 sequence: CSVSYGLAGVNEQFF. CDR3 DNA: TGCAGCGTTTCCTACGGACTAGCGGGAGTCAATGAGCAGTTCTTC.

CDR3 sequence (DNA): TGTGCCAGCAGCCAAGGCCCTAGCGTAGCCTACGAGCAGTACTTC. This translates into CASSQGPSVAYEQYF. The chain recombines TRBV3-1 (or the pseudogene TRBV3-2) with TRBJ2-7; TRBD2 might be the D (6 bases). Germline V lookup: CDR1 LGHDT, CDR2 YNNKEL (reference sequence). CDR3 size: 15 residues. The V end was cut by 1 base, the J end by 2 bases, with 12 bases between.

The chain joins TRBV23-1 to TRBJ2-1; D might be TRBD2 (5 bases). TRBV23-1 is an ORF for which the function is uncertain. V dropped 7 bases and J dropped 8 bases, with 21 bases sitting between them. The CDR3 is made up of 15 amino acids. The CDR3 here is CASIRGDSSRDEQFF. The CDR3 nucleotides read TGCGCCAGCATCCGGGGTGACTCCTCACGGGATGAGCAGTTCTTC.

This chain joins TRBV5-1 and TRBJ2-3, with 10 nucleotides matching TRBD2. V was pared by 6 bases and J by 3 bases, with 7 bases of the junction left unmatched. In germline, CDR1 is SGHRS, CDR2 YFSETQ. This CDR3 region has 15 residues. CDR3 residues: CASNLAGVRTDTQYF. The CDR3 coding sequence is TGCGCCAGCAACCTAGCGGGAGTACGTACAGATACGCAGTATTTT.

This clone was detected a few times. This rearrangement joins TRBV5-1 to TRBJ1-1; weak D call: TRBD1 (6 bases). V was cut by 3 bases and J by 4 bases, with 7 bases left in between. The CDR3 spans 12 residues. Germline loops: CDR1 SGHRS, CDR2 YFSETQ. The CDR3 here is CASSSQGTEAFF. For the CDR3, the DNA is TGCGCCAGCAGCTCACAGGGCACTGAAGCTTTCTTT.

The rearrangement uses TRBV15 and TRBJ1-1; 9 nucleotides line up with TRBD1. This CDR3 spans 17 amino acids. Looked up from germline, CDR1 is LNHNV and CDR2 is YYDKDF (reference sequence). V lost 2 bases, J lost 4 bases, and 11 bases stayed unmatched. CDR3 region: CATSRWGQGRGGTEAFF. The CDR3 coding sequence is TGTGCCACCAGCAGATGGGGACAGGGTCGGGGTGGCACTGAAGCTTTCTTT.